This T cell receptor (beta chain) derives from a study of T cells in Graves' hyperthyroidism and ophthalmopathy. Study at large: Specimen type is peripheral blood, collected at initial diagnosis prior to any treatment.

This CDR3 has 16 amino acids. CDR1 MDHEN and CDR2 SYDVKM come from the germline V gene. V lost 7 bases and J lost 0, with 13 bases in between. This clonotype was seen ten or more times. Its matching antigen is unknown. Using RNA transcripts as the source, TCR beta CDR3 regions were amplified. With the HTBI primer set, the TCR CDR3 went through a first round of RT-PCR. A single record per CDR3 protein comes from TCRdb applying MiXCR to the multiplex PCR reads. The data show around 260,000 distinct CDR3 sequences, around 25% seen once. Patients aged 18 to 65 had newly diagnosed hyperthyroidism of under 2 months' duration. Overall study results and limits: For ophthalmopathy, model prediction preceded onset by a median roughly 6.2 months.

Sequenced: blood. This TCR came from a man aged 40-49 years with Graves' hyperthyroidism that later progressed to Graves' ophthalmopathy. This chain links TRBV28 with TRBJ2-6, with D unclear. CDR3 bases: TGTGCCAGCACCAATGCGGCCTTCTCTGGGGCCAACGTCCTGACTTTC. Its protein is CASTNAAFSGANVLTF.